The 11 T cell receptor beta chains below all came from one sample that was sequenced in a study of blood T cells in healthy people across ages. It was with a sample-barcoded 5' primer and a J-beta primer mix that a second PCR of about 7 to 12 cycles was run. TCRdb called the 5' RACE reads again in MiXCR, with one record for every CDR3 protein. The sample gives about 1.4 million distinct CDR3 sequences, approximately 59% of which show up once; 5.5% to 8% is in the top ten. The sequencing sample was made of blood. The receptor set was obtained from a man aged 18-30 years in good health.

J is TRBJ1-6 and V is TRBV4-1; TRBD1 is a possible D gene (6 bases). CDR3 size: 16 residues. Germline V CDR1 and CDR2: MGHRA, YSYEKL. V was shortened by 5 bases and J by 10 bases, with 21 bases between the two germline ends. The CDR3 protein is CASSSPGRTRGSPLHF. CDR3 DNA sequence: TGCGCCAGCAGCTCACCGGGACGTACAAGGGGGTCACCCCTCCACTTT.

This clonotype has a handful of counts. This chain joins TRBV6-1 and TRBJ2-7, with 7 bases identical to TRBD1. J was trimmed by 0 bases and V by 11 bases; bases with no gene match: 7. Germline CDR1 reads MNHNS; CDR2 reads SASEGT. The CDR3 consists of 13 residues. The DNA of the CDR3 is TGTGCCGGTAGGGACAGCAACTCCTACGAGCAGTACTTC. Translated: CAGRDSNSYEQYF.

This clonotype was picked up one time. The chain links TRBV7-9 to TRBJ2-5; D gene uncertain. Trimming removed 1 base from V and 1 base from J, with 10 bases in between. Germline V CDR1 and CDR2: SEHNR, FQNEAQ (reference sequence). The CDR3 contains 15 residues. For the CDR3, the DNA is TGTGCCAGCAGCTTAGTGCAGCGTGGCCAAGAGACCCAGTACTTC. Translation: CASSLVQRGQETQYF.

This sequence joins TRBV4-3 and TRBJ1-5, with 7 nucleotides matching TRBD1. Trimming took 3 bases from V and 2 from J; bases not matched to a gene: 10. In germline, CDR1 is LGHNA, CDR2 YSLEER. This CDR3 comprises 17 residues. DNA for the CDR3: TGCGCCAGCAGCCAGGTTTCGACAGGGAAGGGCAATCAGCCCCAGCATTTT. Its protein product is CASSQVSTGKGNQPQHF.

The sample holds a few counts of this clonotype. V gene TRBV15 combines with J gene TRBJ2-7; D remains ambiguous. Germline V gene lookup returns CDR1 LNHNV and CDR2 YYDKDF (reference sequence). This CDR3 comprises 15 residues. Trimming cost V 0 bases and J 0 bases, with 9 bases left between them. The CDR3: CATSRDMGNSYEQYF. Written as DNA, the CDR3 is TGTGCCACCAGCAGAGATATGGGGAACTCCTACGAGCAGTACTTC.

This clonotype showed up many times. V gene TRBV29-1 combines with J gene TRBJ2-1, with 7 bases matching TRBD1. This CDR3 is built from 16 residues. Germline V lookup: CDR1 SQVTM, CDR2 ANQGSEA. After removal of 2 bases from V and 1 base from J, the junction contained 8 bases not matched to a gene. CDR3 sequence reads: CSVEKTGVSSYNEQFF. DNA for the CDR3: TGCAGCGTTGAAAAAACAGGGGTGTCATCCTACAATGAGCAGTTCTTC.

This CDR3 reads CSALSPTDRYEQYF. CDR3 nucleotides: TGCAGTGCCCTCAGTCCTACGGACCGCTACGAGCAGTACTTC. The chain links TRBV20-1 to TRBJ2-5; no clear D. Matching the DNA end better, TRBJ2-7 makes the J call doubtful. CDR3 length: 14 residues. From germline, CDR1 is DFQATT and CDR2 SNEGSKA (reference sequence).

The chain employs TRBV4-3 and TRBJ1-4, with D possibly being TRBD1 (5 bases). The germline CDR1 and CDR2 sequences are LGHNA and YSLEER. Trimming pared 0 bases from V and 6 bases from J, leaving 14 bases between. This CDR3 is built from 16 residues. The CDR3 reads CASSQDRQGSDEKLFF. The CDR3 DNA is TGCGCCAGCAGCCAAGATCGGCAGGGATCGGATGAAAAACTGTTTTTT.

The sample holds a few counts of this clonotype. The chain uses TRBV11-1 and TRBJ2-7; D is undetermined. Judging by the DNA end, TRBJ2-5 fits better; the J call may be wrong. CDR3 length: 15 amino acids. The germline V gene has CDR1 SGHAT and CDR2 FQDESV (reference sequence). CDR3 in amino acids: CASSSRGPRQETQYF. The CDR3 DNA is TGTGCCAGCAGCTCCCGTGGACCTCGCCAGGAGACCCAGTACTTC.

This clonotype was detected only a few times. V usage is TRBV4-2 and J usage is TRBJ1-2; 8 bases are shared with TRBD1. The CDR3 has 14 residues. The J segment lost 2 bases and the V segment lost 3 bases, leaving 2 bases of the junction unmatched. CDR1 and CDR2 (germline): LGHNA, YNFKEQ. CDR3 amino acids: CASSHGQGNYGYTF. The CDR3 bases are TGTGCCAGCAGCCATGGACAGGGCAACTATGGCTACACCTTC.

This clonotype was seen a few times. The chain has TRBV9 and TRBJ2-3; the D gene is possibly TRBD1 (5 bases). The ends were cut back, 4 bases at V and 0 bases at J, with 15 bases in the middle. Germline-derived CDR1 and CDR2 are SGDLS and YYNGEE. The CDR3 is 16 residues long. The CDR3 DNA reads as TGTGCCAGCAGCTCCGACAGTGGACAAAGCACAGATACGCAGTATTTT. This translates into CASSSDSGQSTDTQYF.